Below, 15 T cell receptor beta chains from the same sample are listed, as sequenced in a study of identical twins. TCRdb re-called the 5' RACE reads with MiXCR, one entry per CDR3 protein. Among hundreds of thousands of distinct CDR3 sequences, around a sixth were seen once, and the ten largest hold under 15%. The sample was also linked to a second study, of T cells expressing NK-cell markers.

What was sequenced was PBMCs. The source is a woman aged 18 to 35 in good health.

There are a few counts of this clonotype. The chain has TRBV12-3 or TRBV12-4 and TRBJ1-6; D uncertain. V was shortened by 8 bases and J by 10 bases, with 9 bases between the two germline ends. The CDR3 length is 11 residues. CDR3 bases: TGTGCCAGCGGGCCGGGGTCACCCCTCCACTTT. The encoded protein is CASGPGSPLHF.

CDR3 sequence (DNA): TGCAGTGCTCAACCCCCGGCAGAGACAGATACGCAGTATTTT. As protein: CSAQPPAETDTQYF. The V and J genes are TRBV20-1 and TRBJ2-3; D ambiguous. CDR1 and CDR2 from the germline V gene are DFQATT and SNEGSKA (reference sequence). V dropped 5 bases and J dropped 3 bases, with 15 bases sitting between them. CDR3 size: 14 residues.

This clonotype came up many times. The gene calls are TRBV10-2 and TRBJ2-5; D gene ambiguous. The V and J ends lost 10 bases and 0 bases respectively, with 9 bases between them. This CDR3 has 12 amino acids. Germline-derived CDR1 and CDR2 are WSHSY and SAAADI. Written as DNA, the CDR3 is TGCGCCACTTCAGAGTACCAAGAGACCCAGTACTTC. The encoded protein is CATSEYQETQYF.

This clonotype occurred a few times. The gene calls are TRBV7-2 and TRBJ2-1; TRBD2 might be the D (6 bases). Trimming took 7 bases from V and 9 from J, leaving 16 bases between them. CDR1 and CDR2 from the germline V gene are SGHTA and FQGNSA. The CDR3 runs to 13 residues. The CDR3 reads CASNPRRGGEQFF. The CDR3 coding sequence is TGTGCCAGCAACCCTAGGCGGGGCGGTGAGCAGTTCTTC. Combining the CDR3 with reference TRBV7-2 and TRBJ2-1 gives the whole variable domain GAGVSQSPSNKVTEKGKDVELRCDPISGHTALYWYRQSLGQGLEFLIYFQGNSAPDKSGLPSDRFSAERTGGSVSTLTIQRTQQEDSAVYLCASNPRRGGEQFFGPGTRLTVL.

The chain is built from TRBV5-1 and TRBJ2-7; a weak D match, TRBD1 (6 bases). This CDR3 contains 15 residues. Trimming removed 1 base at V and 2 bases at J, with 13 bases between. Germline CDR1 is SGHRS and CDR2 is YFSETQ. CDR3 amino acids: CASSLHVRGAYEQYF. The CDR3 DNA reads as TGCGCCAGCAGCTTGCACGTCAGGGGAGCCTACGAGCAGTACTTC.

The J gene is TRBJ2-3, the V gene TRBV29-1; no firm D call. The germline V gene encodes CDR1 SQVTM and CDR2 ANQGSEA. The V gene lost 8 bases and the J gene lost 1 base, with 13 bases spanning the gap. CDR3 length: 13 amino acids. CDR3 sequence (DNA): TGCAGCCTCCTCGGTCAGCGCACAGATACGCAGTATTTT. This gives the protein CSLLGQRTDTQYF.

This clonotype has just a few counts. V is TRBV21-1 and J is TRBJ2-5; the table gives TRBD2 as D, unverified against the DNA. TRBV21-1 is a known pseudogene. This CDR3 spans 13 amino acids. CDR3 sequence (DNA): TGTGCCAGCAGCCCGGAGGAGGGGGAGACCCAGTACTTC. Translating it yields CASSPEEGETQYF.

This clonotype was detected many times. The rearrangement links TRBV7-9 to TRBJ2-1, with D perhaps being TRBD1 or TRBD2 (6 bases each). V shed 5 bases and J shed 3 bases, with 17 bases lying between them. From germline, CDR1 is SEHNR and CDR2 FQNEAQ (reference sequence). This CDR3 spans 16 amino acids. The CDR3 DNA reads as TGTGCCAGCAGCCCCTTCCGGGGGCCAAACTACAATGAGCAGTTCTTC. This codes for CASSPFRGPNYNEQFF. The variable domain in full, with the rest retrieved from reference TRBV7-9 and TRBJ2-1, is DTGVSQNPRHKITKRGQNVTFRCDPISEHNRLYWYRQTLGQGPEFLTYFQNEAQLEKSRLLSDRFSAERPKGSFSTLEIQRTEQGDSAMYLCASSPFRGPNYNEQFFGPGTRLTVL.

This clonotype was counted a few times. V is TRBV14 and J is TRBJ2-2; 8 nucleotides line up with TRBD1. Germline trimming cut 4 bases from V and 4 bases from J; bases unmatched to any gene: 5. The CDR3 spans 15 residues. Germline lookup yields CDR1 SGHDN and CDR2 FVKESK. As DNA, the CDR3 is TGTGCCAGCAGCCCCGGGGACAGGCCCACCGGGGAGCTGTTTTTT. Its translation is CASSPGDRPTGELFF. The whole variable domain, filled in from reference TRBV14 and TRBJ2-2, reads EAGVTQFPSHSVIEKGQTVTLRCDPISGHDNLYWYRRVMGKEIKFLLHFVKESKQDESGMPNNRFLAERTGGTYSTLKVQPAELEDSGVYFCASSPGDRPTGELFFGEGSRLTVL.

This clonotype was seen once. The chain has TRBV7-9 and TRBJ2-1; 13 bases map to TRBD2. J lost 6 bases, V lost 5 bases, and 10 bases had no gene match. CDR1 is SEHNR, CDR2 FQNEAQ, per germline (reference sequence). The CDR3 totals 17 residues. The CDR3 bases are TGTGCCAGCAGCCTTGGGCTGTGGACTAGCGGGAGCAATGAGCAGTTCTTC. Protein sequence: CASSLGLWTSGSNEQFF. Using reference TRBV7-9 and TRBJ2-1 for the parts outside the CDR3, the full variable domain is DTGVSQNPRHKITKRGQNVTFRCDPISEHNRLYWYRQTLGQGPEFLTYFQNEAQLEKSRLLSDRFSAERPKGSFSTLEIQRTEQGDSAMYLCASSLGLWTSGSNEQFFGPGTRLTVL.

This sequence joins TRBV20-1 and TRBJ1-2, with 7 bases identical to TRBD1. Trimming took 3 bases from V and 4 from J; bases not matched to a gene: 11. The germline V gene has CDR1 DFQATT and CDR2 SNEGSKA (reference sequence). This CDR3 region has 15 residues. The CDR3 loop is CSASHGTVKGYGYTF. CDR3 bases: TGCAGTGCTAGTCACGGGACAGTAAAAGGCTATGGCTACACCTTC.

The table lists this clonotype with a few counts. This chain joins TRBV18 and TRBJ2-2; TRBD1 matches 8 bases. The CDR3 has 16 residues. CDR1 KGHSH and CDR2 LQKENI come from the germline V gene. Trimming at V came to 3 bases and at J to 3 bases, leaving 6 bases not matched to a gene. The CDR3 here is CASSPRTGRDTGELFF. The CDR3 DNA follows: TGTGCCAGCTCACCGCGGACAGGGCGGGACACCGGGGAGCTGTTTTTT.

This chain links TRBV20-1 with TRBJ2-4; 9 nucleotides agree with TRBD1. The V and J ends lost 6 bases and 8 bases, in that order; junction bases with no gene match: 5. The length of the CDR3 is 12 residues. Looked up from germline, CDR1 is DFQATT and CDR2 is SNEGSKA (reference sequence). CDR3 amino acids: CSARTGVDIQYF. The CDR3 region has the DNA TGCAGTGCGAGGACAGGGGTTGACATTCAGTACTTC.

The chain recombines TRBV6-5 with TRBJ2-1, with 12 bases lining up with TRBD2. The CDR3 spans 17 residues. Germline trimming cut 2 bases from V and 5 bases from J; bases unmatched to any gene: 7. The germline V gene encodes CDR1 MNHEY and CDR2 SVGAGI. This chain's CDR3 is CASSYLWTSGDHNEQFF. In nucleotides, the CDR3 is TGTGCCAGCAGTTACCTTTGGACTAGCGGGGATCACAATGAGCAGTTCTTC.

Remarks on this clonotype: A much larger clone differs by one base, so this may be a read error. The J gene is TRBJ2-5, the V gene TRBV6-2 or TRBV6-3; no clear D gene. The CDR3 loop spans 13 amino acids. V was trimmed by 2 bases and J by 2 bases, leaving 6 bases between them. Germline V gene sequence: CDR1 MNHEY, CDR2 SVGEGT. The CDR3 sequence: CASSYNFQETQYF. The CDR3 region has the DNA TGTGCCAGCAGTTACAACTTTCAAGAGACCCAGTACTTC.